This T cell receptor (beta chain) was sequenced during a study of shared clonotypes between healthy human individuals. Background on the study: The composition of the donors was a couple of women and a few men aged 18 to 49. Every donor yielded three CD4 naive, three CD4 memory, two CD8 naive and one CD8 memory plate.

This CDR3 spans 15 amino acids. Trimming took 5 bases from V and 6 from J; bases not matched to a gene: 12. CDR1 SGHAT and CDR2 FQNNGV come from the germline V gene. The CD4+ fraction was divided into a CD45RA+ naive subset and a CD45RA-negative memory subset. Using immunoSEQ multiplex PCR, the repertoire was profiled, and TCRdb retains in-frame clones only, with some absent. The sample shows some 1 million clones, about 80% of them seen only once. Sequenced sample: memory CD4+ T cells sorted from blood. Regarding subset: CD45RA-negative fraction. This clonotype originated in a young man in good health. V gene TRBV11-2 combines with J gene TRBJ2-7; 8 nucleotides match TRBD2. CDR3 coding DNA: TGTGCCAGCAGCCAGCGGGGCGGGAGGTTTGTCGAGCAGTACTTC. It yields the protein CASSQRGGRFVEQYF.